The 17 T cell receptor beta chains presented below share a single source sample, sequenced in a study of T cell changes during pregnancy in multiple sclerosis. Some clones are missing from TCRdb's copy, which holds only in-frame ones; the method was immunoSEQ multiplex PCR. The data hold 40,000 to 45,000 clones, with roughly 87% observed a single time. The material was CD4+ T cells from peripheral blood mononuclear cells, obtained after pregnancy. The receptor set was obtained from a female donor with multiple sclerosis, enrolled in a pregnancy study.

The J gene is TRBJ2-2, the V gene TRBV28; 8 bases line up with TRBD1. CDR1 is MDHEN, CDR2 SYDVKM, per germline. V dropped 8 bases and J dropped 4; count of bases not matched to a gene: 9. The CDR3 is 15 amino acids. This chain's CDR3 is CASGIDRGGTGELFF. The CDR3 DNA reads as TGTGCCAGCGGAATTGACAGGGGAGGCACCGGGGAGCTGTTTTTT.

The chain couples TRBV10-1 to TRBJ1-1; D is uncertain. The V gene's germline CDR1 is WNHNN and CDR2 SYGVQD (reference sequence). The V gene lost 3 bases and the J gene lost 4 bases, with 15 bases spanning the gap. The CDR3 has 15 residues. CDR3 in amino acids: CASSEYGEAVTEAFF. The CDR3 nucleotides are TGCGCCAGCAGTGAATATGGGGAGGCGGTCACTGAAGCTTTCTTT.

The chain employs TRBV4-1 and TRBJ1-6, with 9 bases lining up with TRBD1. Looked up from germline, CDR1 is MGHRA and CDR2 is YSYEKL. CDR3 length: 19 amino acids. With V trimmed by 3 bases and J by 0 bases, 9 bases remained unmatched. Here the CDR3 reads CASSQPPGTGSSYNSPLHF. The CDR3 region has the DNA TGCGCCAGCAGCCAGCCTCCCGGGACAGGGAGCTCCTATAATTCACCCCTCCACTTT.

The chain carries TRBV6-5 and TRBJ2-7; 8 bases align to TRBD1. Germline V gene data show CDR1 as MNHEY and CDR2 as SVGAGI. Trimming at V came to 4 bases and at J to 2 bases, leaving 7 bases not matched to a gene. The CDR3 runs to 15 residues. CDR3 sequence reads: CASSWQGAYPYEQYF. The CDR3 DNA is TGTGCCAGCAGTTGGCAGGGGGCATACCCCTACGAGCAGTACTTC.

V and J are TRBV5-1 and TRBJ2-5; D remains ambiguous. Deletions cut 4 bases from V and 2 bases from J, with 12 bases between. CDR3 size: 14 residues. Looked up from germline, CDR1 is SGHRS and CDR2 is YFSETQ. CDR3 loop: CASSPERGQETQYF. The CDR3, as DNA: TGCGCCAGCAGCCCCGAGCGTGGACAAGAGACCCAGTACTTC.

This chain joins TRBV18 and TRBJ1-2; 9 nucleotides match TRBD1. The length of the CDR3 is 14 residues. Unmatched junction bases numbered 4, after V lost 1 base and J lost 7 bases. Germline V gene sequence: CDR1 KGHSH, CDR2 LQKENI. CDR3 sequence (DNA): TGTGCCAGCTCACCACGGACAGGGGTGGCTGGCTACACCTTC. Amino acids: CASSPRTGVAGYTF.

The gene calls are TRBV7-8 and TRBJ1-6, with 10 bases aligning to TRBD1. The J segment lost 6 bases and the V segment lost 3 bases, leaving 5 bases of the junction unmatched. The length of the CDR3 is 16 residues. Germline V gene data show CDR1 as SGHVS and CDR2 as FQNEAQ. CDR3 DNA: TGTGCCAGCAGCTTCCCCTGGGACAGGGGTAATTCACCCCTCCACTTT. Protein: CASSFPWDRGNSPLHF. Combining the CDR3 with reference TRBV7-8 and TRBJ1-6 gives the whole variable domain GAGVSQSPRYKVAKRGQDVALRCDPISGHVSLFWYQQALGQGPEFLTYFQNEAQLDKSGLPSDRFFAERPEGSVSTLKIQRTQQEDSAVYLCASSFPWDRGNSPLHFGNGTRLTVT.

V is TRBV7-2 and J is TRBJ2-3; D uncertain. The CDR3 length is 16 residues. Trimming shortened V by 1 base and J by 1 base, and 12 bases separated the two germline ends. Per germline, CDR1 SGHTA and CDR2 FQGNSA. CDR3 amino acids: CASSLVELFGTDTQYF. CDR3 nucleotides: TGTGCCAGCAGCTTAGTAGAACTGTTTGGCACAGATACGCAGTATTTT. Filled out from reference TRBV7-2 and TRBJ2-3, the complete variable domain reads GAGVSQSPSNKVTEKGKDVELRCDPISGHTALYWYRQSLGQGLEFLIYFQGNSAPDKSGLPSDRFSAERTGGSVSTLTIQRTQQEDSAVYLCASSLVELFGTDTQYFGPGTRLTVL.

This chain links TRBV4-3 with TRBJ2-2, with a tentative D call TRBD2 (7 bases). Germline V gene data show CDR1 as LGHNA and CDR2 as YSLEER. Trimming shortened V by 1 base and J by 3 bases, and 15 bases separated the two germline ends. The CDR3 contains 17 residues. CDR3 DNA sequence: TGCGCCAGCAGCCAAGGATGGGGGGGCGTCGACACCGGGGAGCTGTTTTTT. Amino acids: CASSQGWGGVDTGELFF.

The chain carries TRBV4-3 and TRBJ2-3; TRBD1 might be the D (5 bases). The CDR3 is 16 amino acids. CDR1 is LGHNA and CDR2 is YSLEER in the germline V gene. The germline V and J ends were trimmed by 3 bases and 0 bases, with 13 bases remaining between them. The CDR3 is CASSQSIGASTDTQYF. Written as DNA, the CDR3 is TGCGCCAGCAGCCAGAGTATAGGGGCCAGCACAGATACGCAGTATTTT.

The V and J genes are TRBV11-2 and TRBJ2-2, with TRBD2 matching over 14 bases. The CDR3 extends over 18 amino acids. The germline V gene has CDR1 SGHAT and CDR2 FQNNGV. Trimming removed 6 bases from V and 5 bases from J; junction bases left unmatched: 11. The CDR3 nucleotides read TGTGCCAGCAGACAAGGGACTAGCGGGGGCTTTAGGACCGGGGAGCTGTTTTTT. This sequence encodes CASRQGTSGGFRTGELFF.

The chain recombines TRBV7-2 with TRBJ1-5; 10 nucleotides line up with TRBD1. The ends lost 2 bases at V and 5 bases at J; junction bases unmatched: 3. CDR1 SGHTA and CDR2 FQGNSA come from the germline V gene. This CDR3 region has 15 residues. CDR3 amino acids: CASSLQTGGYQPQHF. The CDR3 nucleotides read TGTGCCAGCAGCTTACAGACAGGGGGCTATCAGCCCCAGCATTTT.

The chain carries TRBV12-2 and TRBJ2-1; the table calls TRBD2, which could not be checked here. TRBV12-2 is a recognized pseudogene. The CDR3 covers 13 residues. The CDR3: CASSGGAYNEQFF. The DNA for the CDR3 is TGTGCAAGTAGCGGGGGGGCCTACAATGAGCAGTTCTTC.

The chain couples TRBV5-4 to TRBJ1-1, with D maybe TRBD1 (6 bases). The V end lost 0 bases, the J end lost 2 bases, and 14 bases lay between the germline ends. The CDR3 totals 16 residues. CDR1 is SGHNT, CDR2 YYREEE, per germline (reference sequence). The CDR3 protein is CASSLEWGRGNTEAFF. For the CDR3, the DNA is TGTGCCAGCAGCTTGGAGTGGGGCAGGGGAAACACTGAAGCTTTCTTT.

V is TRBV30 and J is TRBJ1-1; unclear D gene. V was shortened by 2 bases and J by 5 bases, with 15 bases between the two germline ends. Germline CDR1 is GTSNPN and CDR2 is SVGIG (reference sequence). The CDR3 consists of 14 residues. CDR3 nucleotides: TGTGCCTGGAGTCGTACGTTCCGGTGGACTGAAGCTTTCTTT. This translates into CAWSRTFRWTEAFF.

The chain links TRBV15 to TRBJ1-6, with TRBD1 identical over 7 bases. Per the germline V gene, CDR1 is LNHNV and CDR2 is YYDKDF (reference sequence). The CDR3 extends over 14 amino acids. V trimming: 9 bases; J trimming: 7 bases; junction bases outside the gene matches: 9. The CDR3 loop reads CATRGGGFNSPLHF. Written as DNA, the CDR3 is TGTGCCACGAGAGGAGGGGGCTTCAATTCACCCCTCCACTTT.

V gene TRBV21-1 combines with J gene TRBJ2-5; the D call TRBD2 from the table was never checked on the DNA. TRBV21-1 is marked as a pseudogene. This CDR3 region has 15 residues. This CDR3 is CASSRVPRRAETQYF. CDR3 in DNA: TGTGCCAGCAGCAGAGTCCCTAGGAGGGCGGAGACCCAGTACTTC.